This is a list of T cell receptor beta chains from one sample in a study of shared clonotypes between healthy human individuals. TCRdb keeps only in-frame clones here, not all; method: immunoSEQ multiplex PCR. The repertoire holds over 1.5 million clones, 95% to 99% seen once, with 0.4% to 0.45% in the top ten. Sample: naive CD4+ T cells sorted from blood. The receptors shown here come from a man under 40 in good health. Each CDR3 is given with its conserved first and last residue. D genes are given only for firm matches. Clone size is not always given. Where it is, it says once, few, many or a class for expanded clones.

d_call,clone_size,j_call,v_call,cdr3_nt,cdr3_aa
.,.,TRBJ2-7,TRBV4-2,TGTGCCAGCAGCCACCGTCCAGACGACAGGTACGAGCAGTACTTC,CASSHRPDDRYEQYF
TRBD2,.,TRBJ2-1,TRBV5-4,TGTGCCAGCAGCTTAAGCGGGCTAGCGGGAGGTTTTGGATCCTACAATGAGCAGTTCTTC,CASSLSGLAGGFGSYNEQFF
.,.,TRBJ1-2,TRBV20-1,TGCAGTGCTCTAGGGAACTATGGCTACACCTTC,CSALGNYGYTF
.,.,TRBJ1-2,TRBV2,TGTGCCAGCAGTGTGGGTTACAGCAGTGATGGCTACACCTTC,CASSVGYSSDGYTF
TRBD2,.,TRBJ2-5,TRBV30,TGTGCCTGGAGTGTACGGGACCTCGGGAGGGGGACCCAGTACTTC,CAWSVRDLGRGTQYF
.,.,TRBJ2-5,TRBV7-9,TGTGCCAGCAGCTTCGGGTACCAAGAGACCCAGTACTTC,CASSFGYQETQYF
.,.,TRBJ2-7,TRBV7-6,TGTGCCAGCAGCTGGGGGAGCTCCTACGAGCAGTACTTC,CASSWGSSYEQYF
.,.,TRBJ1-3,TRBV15,TGTGCCACGGGGGGGATCTATGGAAACACCATATATTTT,CATGGIYGNTIYF
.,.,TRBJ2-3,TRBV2,TGTGCCAGCAGACACCGGGACTTACTCACAGATACGCAGTATTTT,CASRHRDLLTDTQYF
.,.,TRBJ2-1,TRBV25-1,TGTGCCAGCAGTCGGGGGACCTACAATGAGCAGTTCTTC,CASSRGTYNEQFF
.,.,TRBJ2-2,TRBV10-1,TGCGCCAGCAAACCGGGAACAAACACCGGGGAGCTGTTTTTT,CASKPGTNTGELFF
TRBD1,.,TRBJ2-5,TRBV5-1,TGCGCCAGCAGCCCGGGACAGGCAATAGAGACCCAGTACTTC,CASSPGQAIETQYF
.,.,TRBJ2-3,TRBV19,TGTGCCAGTGACGGTAAGGGAAGGTCAGATACGCAGTATTTT,CASDGKGRSDTQYF
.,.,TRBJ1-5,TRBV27,TGTGCCAGCAGTTTATCAAAGGTATGGGGCAATCAGCCCCAGCATTTT,CASSLSKVWGNQPQHF
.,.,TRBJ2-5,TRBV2,TGTGCCAGCAGCGAACAGGGCCTCCAAGAGACCCAGTACTTC,CASSEQGLQETQYF
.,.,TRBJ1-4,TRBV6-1,TGTGCCAGCAGTGGAACGGGACGGGGATTGGGTGAAAAACTGTTTTTT,CASSGTGRGLGEKLFF
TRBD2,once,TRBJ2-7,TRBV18,TGTGCCAGCTCATCAATAGCGGGAGTCTCTCTCGAGCAGTACTTC,CASSSIAGVSLEQYF
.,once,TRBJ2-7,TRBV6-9,TGTGCCAGCAAGAACATAGAGGAGTCCGAGCAGTACTTC,CASKNIEESEQYF
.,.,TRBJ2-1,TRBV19,TGTGCCAGTAGTATAGTTGGCCAAATCAATGAGCAGTTCTTC,CASSIVGQINEQFF
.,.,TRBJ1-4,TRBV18,TGTGCCAGCTCGTCGACGGGGGGCGTATTCGAAAAACTGTTTTTT,CASSSTGGVFEKLFF
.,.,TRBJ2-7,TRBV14,TGTGCCAGCAGCCAAGATTCTCTACGGGGGTGGGCATTC,CASSQDSLRGWAF
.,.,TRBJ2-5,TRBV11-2,TGTGCCAGCAGCTTAGTGGGGCGACAAGAGACCCAGTACTTC,CASSLVGRQETQYF
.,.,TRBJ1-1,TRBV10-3,TGTGCCATCAGTGAAAAGGGGGATTCTGCCACTGAAGCTTTCTTT,CAISEKGDSATEAFF
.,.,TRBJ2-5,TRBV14,TGTGCCAGCAGCCAAGATCGGTCTAGCGCTGAGACCCAGTACTTC,CASSQDRSSAETQYF
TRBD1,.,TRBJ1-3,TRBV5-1,TGCGCCAGCAGCCGGGGGACAGGGGCTGGAAACACCATATATTTT,CASSRGTGAGNTIYF
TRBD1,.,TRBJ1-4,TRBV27,TGTGCCAGCAGTTTGACAGGGGTTAAAGTAAAACTGTTTTTT,CASSLTGVKVKLFF
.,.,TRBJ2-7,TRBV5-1,TGCGCCAGCAGCTTAGGAGCCTCCACCTACGAGCAGTACTTC,CASSLGASTYEQYF
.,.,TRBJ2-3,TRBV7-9,TGTGCCAGCAGTCGGCGGGCCGTGCAGATAGATACGCAGTATTTT,CASSRRAVQIDTQYF
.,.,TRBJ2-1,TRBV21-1,TGTGCCAGCAGCAAAAAGGCTAGCCTGACCTACAATGAGCAGTTCTTC,CASSKKASLTYNEQFF
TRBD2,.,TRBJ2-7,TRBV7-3,TGTGCCAGCAGCTTCGGGACTAGCGGGAGGGACGAGCAGTACTTC,CASSFGTSGRDEQYF
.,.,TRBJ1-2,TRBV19,TGTGCCAGTAGTATAACACTCGTGAGACTGCTAAACTTAGGAGGCTACACCTTC,CASSITLVRLLNLGGYTF
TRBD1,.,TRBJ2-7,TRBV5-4,TGTGCCAGCAGCTTGGGCGACAGGGTTTACGAGCAGTACTTC,CASSLGDRVYEQYF
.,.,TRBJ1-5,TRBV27,TGTGCCAGCAGTTTCACAGGGCCCCTCAATCAGCCCCAGCATTTT,CASSFTGPLNQPQHF
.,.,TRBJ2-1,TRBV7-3,TGTGCCAGCAGCTTATCGACCTACCTGTCCTACAATGAGCAGTTCTTC,CASSLSTYLSYNEQFF
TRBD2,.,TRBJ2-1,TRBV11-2,TGTGCCAGCAGCCCCGGCGTTGGGGTAGCGGGAGGGACCTACAATGAGCAGTTCTTC,CASSPGVGVAGGTYNEQFF
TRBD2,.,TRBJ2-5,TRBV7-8,TGTGCCAGCAGCTTTGGCGGGAGGGATGAGACCCAGTACTTC,CASSFGGRDETQYF
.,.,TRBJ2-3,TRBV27,TGTGCCAGCAGTTTCATGGATACGCAGTATTTT,CASSFMDTQYF
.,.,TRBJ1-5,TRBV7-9,TGTGCCAGCAGCCCGTCCGGGAGCAATCAGCCCCAGCATTTT,CASSPSGSNQPQHF
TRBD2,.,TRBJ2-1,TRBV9,TGTGCCAGCAGCCCCACCCCTAGCGGGTCCAGAGATGAGCAGTTCTTC,CASSPTPSGSRDEQFF
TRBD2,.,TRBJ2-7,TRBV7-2,TGTGCCAGCAGCCGGACTAGCGGGAGCTACTACGAGCAGTACTTC,CASSRTSGSYYEQYF
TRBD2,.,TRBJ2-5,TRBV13,TGTGCCAGCAGCTTAGAACATAGGCGGGAGCCTGGAGAGACCCAGTACTTC,CASSLEHRREPGETQYF
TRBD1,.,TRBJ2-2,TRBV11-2,TGTGCCAGCAGCTTAGTGACAGGGGCCACCGGGGAGCTGTTTTTT,CASSLVTGATGELFF
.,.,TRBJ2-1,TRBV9,TGTGCCAGCAGTAGGGCCGACAATGAGCAGTTCTTC,CASSRADNEQFF
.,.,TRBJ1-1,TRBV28,TGTGCCAGCAGTTTTGCTTTCGAAGCTTTCTTT,CASSFAFEAFF
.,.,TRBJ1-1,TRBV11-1,TGTGCCAGCAGCTTACTTGTTCCAGTCTCGATGAACACTGAAGCTTTCTTT,CASSLLVPVSMNTEAFF